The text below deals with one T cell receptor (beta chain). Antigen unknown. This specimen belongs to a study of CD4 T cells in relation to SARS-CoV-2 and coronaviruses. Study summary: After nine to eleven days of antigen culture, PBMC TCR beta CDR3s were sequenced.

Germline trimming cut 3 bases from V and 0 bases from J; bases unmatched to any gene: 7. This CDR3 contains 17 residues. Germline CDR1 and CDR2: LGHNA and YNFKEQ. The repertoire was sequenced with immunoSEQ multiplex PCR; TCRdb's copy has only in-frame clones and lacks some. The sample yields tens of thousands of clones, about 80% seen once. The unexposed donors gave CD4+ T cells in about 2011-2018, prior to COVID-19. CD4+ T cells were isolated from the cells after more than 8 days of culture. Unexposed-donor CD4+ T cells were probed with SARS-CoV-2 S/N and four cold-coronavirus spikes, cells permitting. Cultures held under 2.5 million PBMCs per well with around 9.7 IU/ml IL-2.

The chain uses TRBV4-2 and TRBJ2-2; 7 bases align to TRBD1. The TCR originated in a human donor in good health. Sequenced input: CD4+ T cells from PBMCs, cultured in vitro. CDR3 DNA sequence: TGTGCCAGCAGCCACGGGACAGCGCTAACGAACACCGGGGAGCTGTTTTTT. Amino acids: CASSHGTALTNTGELFF.